Given below is one T cell receptor beta chain in context. Antigen: not known. These data are taken from a study of OX40 agonist ivuxolimab in advanced cancers. Across the study: Three partial responders included one hepatocellular carcinoma patient and two cutaneous melanoma patients.

It was autoimmune disease history or systemic immunosuppression that excluded patients. With baseline, cycle 4 day 1, and cycle 7 day 1 as timepoints, blood was sampled. Per germline, CDR1 SNHLY and CDR2 FYNNEI. Losses at the gene ends were 10 bases for V and 4 bases for J; bases not matched to a gene: 3. The CDR3 spans 12 residues. Libraries were prepared by immunoSEQ multiplex PCR; TCRdb keeps only in-frame clonotypes and omits some of them. This repertoire shows 45,000 to 60,000 clones, roughly 90% found once; its top ten account for roughly 4.9%. The study's findings and limits: Several nonresponders also turned out to have low normalized T-cell clonal expansion.

The sequence derives from an adult with an advanced solid tumor such as melanoma, head and neck, liver or kidney cancer. V usage is TRBV2 and J usage is TRBJ1-1, with TRBD1 matching 10 bases. Sequences were derived from CD4+ or CD8+ T cells sorted from blood, sampled in a trial of the OX40 agonist ivuxolimab. The CDR3 nucleotides read TGTGCCACAGGGACAGGGGTCACTGAAGCTTTCTTT. Protein product: CATGTGVTEAFF.